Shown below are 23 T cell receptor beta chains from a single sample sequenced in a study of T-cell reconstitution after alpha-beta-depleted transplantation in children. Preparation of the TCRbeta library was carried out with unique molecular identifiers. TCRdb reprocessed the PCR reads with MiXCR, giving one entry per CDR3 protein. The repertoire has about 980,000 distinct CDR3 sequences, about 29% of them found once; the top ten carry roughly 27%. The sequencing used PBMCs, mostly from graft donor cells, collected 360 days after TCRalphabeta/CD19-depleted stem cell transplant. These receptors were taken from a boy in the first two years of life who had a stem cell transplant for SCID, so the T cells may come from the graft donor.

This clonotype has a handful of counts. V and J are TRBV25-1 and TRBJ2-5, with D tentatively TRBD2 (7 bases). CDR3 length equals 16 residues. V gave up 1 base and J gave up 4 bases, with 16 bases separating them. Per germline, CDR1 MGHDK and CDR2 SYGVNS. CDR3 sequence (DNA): TGTGCCAGCAGTGAATTTGGGGGGGGGCCTCCAGAGACCCAGTACTTC. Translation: CASSEFGGGPPETQYF.

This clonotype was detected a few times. CDR3 amino acids: CASSSTPLAGPYNEQFF. The DNA for the CDR3 is TGTGCCAGCAGCTCCACCCCACTAGCGGGGCCCTACAATGAGCAGTTCTTC. The V call is TRBV12-3 or TRBV12-4, the J call TRBJ2-1, with 10 bases lining up with TRBD2. This CDR3 is 17 amino acids long. The V segment lost 6 bases and the J segment 2 bases; nucleotides outside the gene matches: 10.

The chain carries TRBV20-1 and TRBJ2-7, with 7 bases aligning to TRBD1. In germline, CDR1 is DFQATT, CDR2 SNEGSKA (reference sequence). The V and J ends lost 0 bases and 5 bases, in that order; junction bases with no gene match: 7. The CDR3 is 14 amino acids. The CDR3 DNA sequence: TGCAGTGCTAGAGACCGACAGGGTACCCACGAGCAGTACTTC. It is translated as CSARDRQGTHEQYF.

The CDR3, as DNA: TGTGCCAGCTCACCTTTCGCCGCAGATACGCAGTATTTT. Amino acids: CASSPFAADTQYF. This rearrangement joins TRBV18 to TRBJ2-3, with unresolved D. V was cut by 3 bases and J by 4 bases, with 8 bases left in between. The V gene's germline CDR1 is KGHSH and CDR2 LQKENI. There are 13 residues in the CDR3.

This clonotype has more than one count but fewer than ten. As DNA, the CDR3 is TGTGCCATCACGAGGGGACAGGGGGATTTCGAGCAGTACTTC. Its protein product is CAITRGQGDFEQYF. The chain joins TRBV10-3 to TRBJ2-7; 11 positions agree with TRBD1. The V and J ends lost 7 bases and 6 bases, in that order; junction bases with no gene match: 8. Germline V gives CDR1 ENHRY, CDR2 SYGVKD. The CDR3 extends over 14 amino acids.

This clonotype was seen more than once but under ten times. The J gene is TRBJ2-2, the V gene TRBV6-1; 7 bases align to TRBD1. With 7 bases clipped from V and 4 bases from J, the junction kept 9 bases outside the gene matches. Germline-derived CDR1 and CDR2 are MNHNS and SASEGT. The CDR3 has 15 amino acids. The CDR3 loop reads CASTSSDRATGELFF. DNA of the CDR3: TGTGCCAGCACCAGTTCCGACAGGGCCACCGGGGAGCTGTTTTTT.

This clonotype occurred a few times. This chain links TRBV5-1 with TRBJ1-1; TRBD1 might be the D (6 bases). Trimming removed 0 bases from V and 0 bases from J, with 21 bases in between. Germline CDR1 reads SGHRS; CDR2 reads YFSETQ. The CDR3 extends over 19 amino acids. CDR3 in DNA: TGCGCCAGCAGCTTGGCCTCCTTATTGACAGGAGGCATGAACACTGAAGCTTTCTTT. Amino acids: CASSLASLLTGGMNTEAFF.

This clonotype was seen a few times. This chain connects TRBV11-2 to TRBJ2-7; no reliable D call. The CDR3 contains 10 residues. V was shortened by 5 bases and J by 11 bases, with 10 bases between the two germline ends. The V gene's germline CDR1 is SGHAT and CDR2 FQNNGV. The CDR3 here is CASSVWYKYF. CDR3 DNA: TGTGCCAGCAGCGTTTGGTACAAGTACTTC.

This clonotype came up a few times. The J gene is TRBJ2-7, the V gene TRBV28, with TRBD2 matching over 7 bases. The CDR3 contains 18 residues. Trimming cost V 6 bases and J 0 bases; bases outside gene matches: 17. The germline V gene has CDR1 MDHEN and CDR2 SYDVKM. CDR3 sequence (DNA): TGTGCCAGCAGATCCGGGACTATTCGATCTAGGAGCTCCTACGAGCAGTACTTC. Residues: CASRSGTIRSRSSYEQYF.

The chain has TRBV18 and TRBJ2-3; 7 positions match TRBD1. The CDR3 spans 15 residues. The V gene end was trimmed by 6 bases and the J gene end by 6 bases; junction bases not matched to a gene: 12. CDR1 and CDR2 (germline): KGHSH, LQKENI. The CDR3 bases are TGTGCCAGCTCCTCGACAGGGCACCGCGGGGATACGCAGTATTTT. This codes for CASSSTGHRGDTQYF.

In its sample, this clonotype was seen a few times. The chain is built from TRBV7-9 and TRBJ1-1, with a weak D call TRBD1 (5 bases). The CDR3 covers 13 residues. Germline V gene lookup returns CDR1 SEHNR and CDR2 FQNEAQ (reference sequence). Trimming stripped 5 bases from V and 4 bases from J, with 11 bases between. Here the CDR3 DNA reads TGTGCCAGCAGCGGGACTGGCTTCACTGAAGCTTTCTTT. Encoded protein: CASSGTGFTEAFF.

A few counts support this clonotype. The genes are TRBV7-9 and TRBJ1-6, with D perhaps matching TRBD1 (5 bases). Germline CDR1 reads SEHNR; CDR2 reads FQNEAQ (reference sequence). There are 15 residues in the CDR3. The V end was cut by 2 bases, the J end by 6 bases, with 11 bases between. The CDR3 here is CASSLMQGGNSPLHF. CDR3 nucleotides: TGTGCCAGCAGCTTAATGCAGGGTGGTAATTCACCCCTCCACTTT.

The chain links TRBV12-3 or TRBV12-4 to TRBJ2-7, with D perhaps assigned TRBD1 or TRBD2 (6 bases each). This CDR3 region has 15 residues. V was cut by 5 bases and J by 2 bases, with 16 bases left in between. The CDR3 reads CASSQGGLGAYEQYF. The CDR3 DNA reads TGTGCCAGCAGTCAAGGGGGGCTTGGGGCCTACGAGCAGTACTTC.

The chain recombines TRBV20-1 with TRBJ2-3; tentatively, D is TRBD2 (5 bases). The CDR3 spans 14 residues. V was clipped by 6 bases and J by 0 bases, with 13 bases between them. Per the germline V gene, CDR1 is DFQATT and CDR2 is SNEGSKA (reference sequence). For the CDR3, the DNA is TGCAGTGCCGCCGCAAGCGGCAGCACAGATACGCAGTATTTT. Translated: CSAAASGSTDTQYF.

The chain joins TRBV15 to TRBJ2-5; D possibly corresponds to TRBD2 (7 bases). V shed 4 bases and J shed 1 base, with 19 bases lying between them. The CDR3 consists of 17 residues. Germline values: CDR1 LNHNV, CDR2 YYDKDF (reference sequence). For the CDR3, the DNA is TGTGCCACCAGCATACGCGGGGGCCCCCAACCCCAAGAGACCCAGTACTTC. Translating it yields CATSIRGGPQPQETQYF.

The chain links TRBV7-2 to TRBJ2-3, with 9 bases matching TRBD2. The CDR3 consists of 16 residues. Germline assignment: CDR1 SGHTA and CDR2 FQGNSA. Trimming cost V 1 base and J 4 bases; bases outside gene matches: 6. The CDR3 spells CASSLVAGGPSDTQYF. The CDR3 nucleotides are TGTGCCAGCAGCTTAGTGGCGGGGGGGCCGTCAGATACGCAGTATTTT.

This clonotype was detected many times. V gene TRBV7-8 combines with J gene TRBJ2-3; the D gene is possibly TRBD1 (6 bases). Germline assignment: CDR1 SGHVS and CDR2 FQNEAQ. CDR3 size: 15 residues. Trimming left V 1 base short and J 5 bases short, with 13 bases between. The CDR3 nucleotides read TGTGCCAGCAGCTTAGGTGGGGGCCGGGTAGATACGCAGTATTTT. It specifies CASSLGGGRVDTQYF.

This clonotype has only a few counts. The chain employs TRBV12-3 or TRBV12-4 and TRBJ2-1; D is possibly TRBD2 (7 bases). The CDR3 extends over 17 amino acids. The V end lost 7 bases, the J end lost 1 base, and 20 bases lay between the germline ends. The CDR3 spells CASTRGGGHPSYNEQFF. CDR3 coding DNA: TGTGCCAGCACCCGAGGGGGGGGCCACCCTTCCTACAATGAGCAGTTCTTC.

The DNA for the CDR3 is TGTGCCAGCTCACCACCGGGTGACAGGGGGTCGTACGAGCAGTACTTC. Translation: CASSPPGDRGSYEQYF. The chain couples TRBV18 to TRBJ2-7; 9 bases agree with TRBD1. The junction had 7 bases not matched to a gene; V was cut back by 0 bases and J by 4 bases. This CDR3 has 16 amino acids. The V gene's germline CDR1 is KGHSH and CDR2 LQKENI.

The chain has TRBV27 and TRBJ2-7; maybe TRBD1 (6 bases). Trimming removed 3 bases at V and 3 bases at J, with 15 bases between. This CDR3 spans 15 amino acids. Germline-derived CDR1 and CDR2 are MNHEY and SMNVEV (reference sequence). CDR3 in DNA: TGTGCCAGCAGTTTGTCCGGGACATCTATCTACGAGCAGTACTTC. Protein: CASSLSGTSIYEQYF.

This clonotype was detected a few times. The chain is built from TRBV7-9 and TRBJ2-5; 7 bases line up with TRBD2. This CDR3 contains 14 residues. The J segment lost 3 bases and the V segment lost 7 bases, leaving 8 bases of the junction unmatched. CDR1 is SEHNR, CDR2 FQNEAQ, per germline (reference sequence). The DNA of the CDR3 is TGTGCCAGCAACCCTTCGGGGGGAAAAGAGACCCAGTACTTC. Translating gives CASNPSGGKETQYF.

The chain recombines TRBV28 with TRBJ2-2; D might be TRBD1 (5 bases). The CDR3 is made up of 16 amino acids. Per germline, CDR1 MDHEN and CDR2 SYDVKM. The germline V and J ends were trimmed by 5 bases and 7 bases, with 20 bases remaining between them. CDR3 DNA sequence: TGTGCCAGCAGTGACCCGACGGCAGGGCAGGTCGGGGAGCTGTTTTTT. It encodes CASSDPTAGQVGELFF. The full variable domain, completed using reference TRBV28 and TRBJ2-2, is DVKVTQSSRYLVKRTGEKVFLECVQDMDHENMFWYRQDPGLGLRLIYFSYDVKMKEKGDIPEGYSVSREKKERFSLILESASTNQTSMYLCASSDPTAGQVGELFFGEGSRLTVL.

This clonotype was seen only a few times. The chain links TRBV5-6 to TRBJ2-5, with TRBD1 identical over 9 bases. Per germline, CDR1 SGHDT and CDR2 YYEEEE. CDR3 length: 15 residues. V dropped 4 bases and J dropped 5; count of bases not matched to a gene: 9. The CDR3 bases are TGTGCCAGCAGCACAGGGGGCCTAAGAGGGGAGACCCAGTACTTC. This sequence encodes CASSTGGLRGETQYF.